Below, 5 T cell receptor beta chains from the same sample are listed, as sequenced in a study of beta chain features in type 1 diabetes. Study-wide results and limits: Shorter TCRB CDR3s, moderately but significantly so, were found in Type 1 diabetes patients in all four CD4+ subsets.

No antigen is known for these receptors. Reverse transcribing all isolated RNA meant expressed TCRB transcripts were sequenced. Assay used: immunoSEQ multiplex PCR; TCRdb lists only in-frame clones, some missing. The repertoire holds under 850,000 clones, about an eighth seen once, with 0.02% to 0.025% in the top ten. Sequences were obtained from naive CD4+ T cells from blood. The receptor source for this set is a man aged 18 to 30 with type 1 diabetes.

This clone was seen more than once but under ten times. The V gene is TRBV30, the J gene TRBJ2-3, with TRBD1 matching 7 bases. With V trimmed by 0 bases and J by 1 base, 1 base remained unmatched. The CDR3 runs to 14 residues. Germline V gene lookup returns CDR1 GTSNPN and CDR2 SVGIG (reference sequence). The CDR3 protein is CAWSVTGRTDTQYF. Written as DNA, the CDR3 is TGTGCCTGGAGTGTGACAGGGCGCACAGATACGCAGTATTTT.

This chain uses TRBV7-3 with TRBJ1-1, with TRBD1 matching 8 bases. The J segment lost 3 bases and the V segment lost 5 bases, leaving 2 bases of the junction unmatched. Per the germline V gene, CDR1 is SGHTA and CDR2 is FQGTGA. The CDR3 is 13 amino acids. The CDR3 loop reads CASSATGDTEAFF. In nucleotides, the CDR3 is TGTGCCAGCAGCGCGACAGGGGACACTGAAGCTTTCTTT.

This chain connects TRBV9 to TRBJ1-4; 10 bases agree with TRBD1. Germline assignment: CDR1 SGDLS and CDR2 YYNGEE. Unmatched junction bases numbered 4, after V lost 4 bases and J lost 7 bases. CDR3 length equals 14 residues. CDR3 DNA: TGTGCCAGCAGCCGACAGGGGGCCGGTGAAAAACTGTTTTTT. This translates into CASSRQGAGEKLFF.

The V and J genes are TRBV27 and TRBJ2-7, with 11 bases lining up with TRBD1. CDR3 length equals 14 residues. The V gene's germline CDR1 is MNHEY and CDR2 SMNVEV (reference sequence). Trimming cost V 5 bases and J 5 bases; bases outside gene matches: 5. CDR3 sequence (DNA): TGTGCCAGCAGTATGGACAGGGGGCACCACGAGCAGTACTTC. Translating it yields CASSMDRGHHEQYF.

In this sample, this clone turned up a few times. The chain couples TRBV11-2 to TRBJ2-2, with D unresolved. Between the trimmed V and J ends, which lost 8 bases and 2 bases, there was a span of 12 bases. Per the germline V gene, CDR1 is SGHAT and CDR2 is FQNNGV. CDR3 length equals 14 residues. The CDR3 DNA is TGTGCCAGCGGGGTCGATTACAACACCGGGGAGCTGTTTTTT. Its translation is CASGVDYNTGELFF.